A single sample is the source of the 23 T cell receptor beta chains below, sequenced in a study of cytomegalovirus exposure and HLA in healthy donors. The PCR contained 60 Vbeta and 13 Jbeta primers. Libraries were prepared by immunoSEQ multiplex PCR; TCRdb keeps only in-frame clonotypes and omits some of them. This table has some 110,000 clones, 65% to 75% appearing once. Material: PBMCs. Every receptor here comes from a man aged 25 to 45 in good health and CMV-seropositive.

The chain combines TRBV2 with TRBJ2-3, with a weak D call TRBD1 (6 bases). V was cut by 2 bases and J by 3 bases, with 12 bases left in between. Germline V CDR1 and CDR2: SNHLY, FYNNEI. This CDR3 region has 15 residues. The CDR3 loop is CASSEQTGYTDTQYF. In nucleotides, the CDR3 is TGTGCCAGCAGTGAACAGACAGGATATACAGATACGCAGTATTTT. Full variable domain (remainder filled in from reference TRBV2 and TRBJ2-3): EPEVTQTPSHQVTQMGQEVILRCVPISNHLYFYWYRQILGQKVEFLVSFYNNEISEKSEIFDDQFSVERPDGSNFTLKIRSTKLEDSAMYFCASSEQTGYTDTQYFGPGTRLTVL.

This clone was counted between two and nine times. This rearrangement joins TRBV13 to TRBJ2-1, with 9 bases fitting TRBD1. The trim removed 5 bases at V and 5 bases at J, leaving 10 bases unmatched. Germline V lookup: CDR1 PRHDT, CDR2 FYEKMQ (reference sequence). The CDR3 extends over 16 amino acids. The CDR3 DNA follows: TGTGCCAGCAGCGACACCGGGACAGGGCGACACAATGAGCAGTTCTTC. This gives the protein CASSDTGTGRHNEQFF.

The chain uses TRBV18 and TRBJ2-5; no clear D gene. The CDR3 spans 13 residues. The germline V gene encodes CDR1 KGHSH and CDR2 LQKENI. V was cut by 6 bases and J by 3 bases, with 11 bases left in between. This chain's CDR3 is CASSLFEKETQYF. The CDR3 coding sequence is TGTGCCAGCTCCCTGTTCGAGAAAGAGACCCAGTACTTC.

CDR3 nucleotides: TGTGCCAGCAGCCCCCAGCGGACTTCCCACCATGGCTACACCTTC. It yields the protein CASSPQRTSHHGYTF. V and J are TRBV7-2 and TRBJ1-2; D not certain. CDR3 length: 15 residues. The germline V and J ends were trimmed by 5 bases and 6 bases, with 19 bases remaining between them. The V gene's germline CDR1 is SGHTA and CDR2 FQGNSA.

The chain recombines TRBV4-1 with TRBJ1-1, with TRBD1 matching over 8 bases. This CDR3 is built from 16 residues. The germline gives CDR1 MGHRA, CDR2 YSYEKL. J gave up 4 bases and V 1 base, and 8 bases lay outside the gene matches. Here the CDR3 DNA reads TGCGCCAGCAGCCAAGTCTTCCCAGGACAGGGCACTGAAGCTTTCTTT. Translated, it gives CASSQVFPGQGTEAFF.

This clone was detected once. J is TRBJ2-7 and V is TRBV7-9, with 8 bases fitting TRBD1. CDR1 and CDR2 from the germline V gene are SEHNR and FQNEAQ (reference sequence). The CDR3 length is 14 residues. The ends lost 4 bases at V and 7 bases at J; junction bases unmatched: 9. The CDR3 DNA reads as TGTGCCAGCAGCTCCCGACAGGGGCTTTTGGAGCAGTACTTC. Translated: CASSSRQGLLEQYF.

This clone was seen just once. The CDR3 DNA follows: TGTGCCTGGAGTGTAGGGGGGGGATACGAGCAGTACTTC. It yields the protein CAWSVGGGYEQYF. The chain has TRBV30 and TRBJ2-7; a weak D match, TRBD2 (7 bases). The V end was cut by 0 bases, the J end by 4 bases, with 10 bases between. The CDR3 extends over 13 amino acids. The V gene's germline CDR1 is GTSNPN and CDR2 SVGIG (reference sequence).

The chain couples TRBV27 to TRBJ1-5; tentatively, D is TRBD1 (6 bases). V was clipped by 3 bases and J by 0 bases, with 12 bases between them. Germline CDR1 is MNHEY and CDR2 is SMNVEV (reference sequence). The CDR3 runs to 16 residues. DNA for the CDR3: TGTGCCAGCAGTTTGAAGGGGACATATAGCAATCAGCCCCAGCATTTT. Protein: CASSLKGTYSNQPQHF.

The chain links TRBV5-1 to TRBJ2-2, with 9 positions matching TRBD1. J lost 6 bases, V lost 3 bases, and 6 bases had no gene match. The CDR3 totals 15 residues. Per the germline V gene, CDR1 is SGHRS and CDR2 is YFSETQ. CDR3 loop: CASSSGTGKPGELFF. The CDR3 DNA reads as TGCGCCAGCAGCTCTGGGACAGGGAAGCCCGGGGAGCTGTTTTTT. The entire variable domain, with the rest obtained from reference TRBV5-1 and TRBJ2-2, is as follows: KAGVTQTPRYLIKTRGQQVTLSCSPISGHRSVSWYQQTPGQGLQFLFEYFSETQRNKGNFPGRFSGRQFSNSRSEMNVSTLELGDSALYLCASSSGTGKPGELFFGEGSRLTVL.

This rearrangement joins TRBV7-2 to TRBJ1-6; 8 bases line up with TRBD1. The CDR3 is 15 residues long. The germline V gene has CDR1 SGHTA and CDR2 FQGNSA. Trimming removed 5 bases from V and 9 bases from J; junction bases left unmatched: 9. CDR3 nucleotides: TGTGCCAGCAGCCTGGGGGACAGGCGGGGTTCACCCCTCCACTTT. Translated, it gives CASSLGDRRGSPLHF.

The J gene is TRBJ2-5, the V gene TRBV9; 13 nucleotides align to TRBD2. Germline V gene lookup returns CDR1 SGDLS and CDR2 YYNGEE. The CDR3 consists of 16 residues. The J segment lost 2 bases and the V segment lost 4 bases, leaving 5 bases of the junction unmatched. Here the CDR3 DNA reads TGTGCCAGCAGCCACAGGACTAGCGGGGGTCAAGAGACCCAGTACTTC. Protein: CASSHRTSGGQETQYF.

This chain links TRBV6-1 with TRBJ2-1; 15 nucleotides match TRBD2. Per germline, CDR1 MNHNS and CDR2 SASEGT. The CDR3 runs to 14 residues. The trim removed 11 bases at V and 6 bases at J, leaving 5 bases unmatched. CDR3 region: CAGGTSGGTNEQFF. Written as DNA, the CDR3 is TGTGCCGGGGGGACTAGCGGGGGGACCAATGAGCAGTTCTTC.

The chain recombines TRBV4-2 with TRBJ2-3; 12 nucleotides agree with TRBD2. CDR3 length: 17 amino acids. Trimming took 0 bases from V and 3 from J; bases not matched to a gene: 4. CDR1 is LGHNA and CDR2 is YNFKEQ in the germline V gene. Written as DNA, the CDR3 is TGTGCCAGCAGCCAAGAGGAGCTAGCGGGGGGGACAGATACGCAGTATTTT. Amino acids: CASSQEELAGGTDTQYF.

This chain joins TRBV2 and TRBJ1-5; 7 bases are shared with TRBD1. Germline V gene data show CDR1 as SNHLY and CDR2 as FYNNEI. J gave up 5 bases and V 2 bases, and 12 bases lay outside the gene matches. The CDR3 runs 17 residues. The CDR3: CASSEWKGRGVDQPQHF. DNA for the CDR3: TGTGCCAGCAGTGAATGGAAGGGCAGGGGGGTTGATCAGCCCCAGCATTTT.

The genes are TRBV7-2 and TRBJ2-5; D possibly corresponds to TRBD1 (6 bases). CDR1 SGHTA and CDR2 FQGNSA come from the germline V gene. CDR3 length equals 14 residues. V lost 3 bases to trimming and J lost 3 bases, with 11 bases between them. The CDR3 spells CASSLGAGEETQYF. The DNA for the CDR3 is TGTGCCAGCAGCTTGGGTGCAGGGGAAGAGACCCAGTACTTC. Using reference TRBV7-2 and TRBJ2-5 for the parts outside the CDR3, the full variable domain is GAGVSQSPSNKVTEKGKDVELRCDPISGHTALYWYRQSLGQGLEFLIYFQGNSAPDKSGLPSDRFSAERTGGSVSTLTIQRTQQEDSAVYLCASSLGAGEETQYFGPGTRLLVL.

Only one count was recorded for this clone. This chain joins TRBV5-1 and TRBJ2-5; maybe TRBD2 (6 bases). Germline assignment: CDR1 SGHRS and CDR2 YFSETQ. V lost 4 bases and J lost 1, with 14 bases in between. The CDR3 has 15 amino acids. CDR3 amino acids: CASSDPTGVQETQYF. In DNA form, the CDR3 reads TGCGCCAGCAGCGACCCCACGGGGGTCCAAGAGACCCAGTACTTC.

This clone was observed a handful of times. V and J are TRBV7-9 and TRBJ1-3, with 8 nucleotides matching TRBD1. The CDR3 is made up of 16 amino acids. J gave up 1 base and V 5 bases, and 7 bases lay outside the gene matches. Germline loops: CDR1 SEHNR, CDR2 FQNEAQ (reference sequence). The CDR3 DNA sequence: TGTGCCAGCAGCCCGACAGGGGTACCTTCTGGAAACACCATATATTTT. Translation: CASSPTGVPSGNTIYF.

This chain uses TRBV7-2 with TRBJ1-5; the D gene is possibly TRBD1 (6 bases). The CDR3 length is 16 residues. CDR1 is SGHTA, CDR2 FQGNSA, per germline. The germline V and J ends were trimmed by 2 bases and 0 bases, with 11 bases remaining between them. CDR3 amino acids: CASSLWGGASNQPQHF. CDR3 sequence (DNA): TGTGCCAGCAGCTTATGGGGGGGGGCTAGCAATCAGCCCCAGCATTTT.

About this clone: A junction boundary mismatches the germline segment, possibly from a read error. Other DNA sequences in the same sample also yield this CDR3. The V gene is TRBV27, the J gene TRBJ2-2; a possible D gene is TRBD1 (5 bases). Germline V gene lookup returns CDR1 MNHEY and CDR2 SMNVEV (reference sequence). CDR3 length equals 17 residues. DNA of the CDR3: TGCGCCAGCAGTTTAAGTGAATACAGGAGCACCACCGGGGAGCTGTTTTTT. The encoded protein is CASSLSEYRSTTGELFF.

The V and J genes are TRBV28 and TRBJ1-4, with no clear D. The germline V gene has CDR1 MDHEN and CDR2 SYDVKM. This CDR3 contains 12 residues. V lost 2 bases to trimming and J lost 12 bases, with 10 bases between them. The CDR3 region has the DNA TGTGCCAGCAGTTTAAATCCCCGGGAACTGTTTTTT. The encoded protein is CASSLNPRELFF.

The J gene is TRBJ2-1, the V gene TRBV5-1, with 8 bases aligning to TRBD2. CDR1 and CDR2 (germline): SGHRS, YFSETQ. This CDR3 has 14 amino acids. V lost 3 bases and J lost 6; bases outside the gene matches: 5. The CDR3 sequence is CASSSGGGSNEQFF. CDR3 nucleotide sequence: TGCGCCAGCAGCTCGGGCGGGGGGAGCAATGAGCAGTTCTTC. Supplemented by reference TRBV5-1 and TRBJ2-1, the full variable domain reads KAGVTQTPRYLIKTRGQQVTLSCSPISGHRSVSWYQQTPGQGLQFLFEYFSETQRNKGNFPGRFSGRQFSNSRSEMNVSTLELGDSALYLCASSSGGGSNEQFFGPGTRLTVL.

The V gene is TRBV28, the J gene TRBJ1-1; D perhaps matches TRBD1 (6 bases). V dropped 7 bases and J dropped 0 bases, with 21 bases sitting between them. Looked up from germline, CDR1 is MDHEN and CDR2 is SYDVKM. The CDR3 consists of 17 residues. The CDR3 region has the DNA TGTGCCAGCAAGCGCCCCGGGGCAGGGGCCCTGAACACTGAAGCTTTCTTT. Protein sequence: CASKRPGAGALNTEAFF.

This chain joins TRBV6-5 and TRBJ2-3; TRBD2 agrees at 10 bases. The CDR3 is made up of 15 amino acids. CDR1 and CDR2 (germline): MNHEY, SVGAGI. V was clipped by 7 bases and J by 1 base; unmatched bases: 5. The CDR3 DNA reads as TGTGCCAGCAAAGCTCTAGCGGGGGGCACAGATACGCAGTATTTT. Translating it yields CASKALAGGTDTQYF.